This T cell receptor beta chain was identified during a study of blood T cell repertoires in COVID-19. Study-wide background: Both acute and convalescent COVID-19 samples were obtained from the United States, Italy and Spain. T cells, B-cell-depleted T cells, or PBMCs provided the cDNA or gDNA that served as material.

In the authors' workflow: Amplification of reference gene primers was used by the study to estimate nucleated cell counts. TCRdb's table, derived via immunoSEQ multiplex PCR, lists solely in-frame clones and lacks some. The V and J calls and clone size come from that table; D and trimming were worked out from the DNA. The sample includes 46,000 or so clones, more than 75% of them seen just once. This CDR3 has 15 amino acids. CDR1 is MGHRA, CDR2 YSYEKL, per germline. The germline V and J ends were trimmed by 0 bases and 3 bases, with 12 bases remaining between them. The V call is TRBV4-1, the J call TRBJ2-7; the D gene is possibly TRBD2 (5 bases). The material sequenced was peripheral blood. The sequence derives from a man aged 65-85 years with active COVID-19. CDR3 residues: CASSQDPGSSYEQYF. In nucleotides, the CDR3 is TGCGCCAGCAGCCAAGACCCGGGGTCTAGCTACGAGCAGTACTTC.